The 30 T cell receptor beta chains given below trace back to one sample, sequenced in a study of blood T cell repertoires in COVID-19. The protocol was immunoSEQ multiplex PCR, while the TCRdb copy is restricted to in-frame clones and leaves out a portion. The sample contains tens of thousands of clones, 70% to 90% of which appear only once. Sequencing was carried out using peripheral blood. Receptor source: a man aged 50 to 60 with acute or convalescent COVID-19.

This chain connects TRBV13 to TRBJ2-1, with 7 bases aligning to TRBD1. Per the germline V gene, CDR1 is PRHDT and CDR2 is FYEKMQ (reference sequence). Unmatched junction bases numbered 13, after V lost 5 bases and J lost 12 bases. The CDR3 consists of 14 residues. For the CDR3, the DNA is TGTGCCAGCAGCCAATACAGGGGCCCCGTCGCGCAGTTCTTC. The encoded protein is CASSQYRGPVAQFF.

The V and J genes are TRBV6-5 and TRBJ1-4, with TRBD1 matching 7 bases. The CDR3 spans 14 residues. Germline values: CDR1 MNHEY, CDR2 SVGAGI. V shed 1 base, J shed 6 bases, and the junction held 2 bases outside the gene matches. The CDR3 loop reads CASSYYTGDEKLFF. CDR3 nucleotides: TGTGCCAGCAGTTACTATACAGGGGATGAAAAACTGTTTTTT.

Here the CDR3 DNA reads TGCAGTGCTACTCCCCAGATCGAGCAGTACTTC. This translates into CSATPQIEQYF. This chain joins TRBV20-1 and TRBJ2-7; D unresolved. Per the germline V gene, CDR1 is DFQATT and CDR2 is SNEGSKA (reference sequence). Trimming left V 4 bases short and J 6 bases short, with 10 bases between. The CDR3 totals 11 residues.

The rearrangement joins TRBV3-1 (or the pseudogene TRBV3-2) to TRBJ1-1; TRBD1 matches at 11 bases. With V trimmed by 0 bases and J by 2 bases, 14 bases remained unmatched. The CDR3 runs to 20 residues. Germline V gene lookup returns CDR1 LGHDT and CDR2 YNNKEL (reference sequence). The CDR3 reads CASSQDPRSGTGGFNTEAFF. CDR3 DNA: TGTGCCAGCAGCCAAGATCCCCGATCCGGGACAGGGGGTTTTAACACTGAAGCTTTCTTT.

The chain has TRBV28 and TRBJ1-1; perhaps TRBD1 as D (5 bases). The CDR3 loop spans 14 amino acids. The germline V and J ends were trimmed by 7 bases and 5 bases, with 17 bases remaining between them. Germline V gene data show CDR1 as MDHEN and CDR2 as SYDVKM. CDR3 in amino acids: CASINQGSRTEAFF. CDR3 nucleotide sequence: TGTGCCAGCATAAATCAGGGTAGCAGGACTGAAGCTTTCTTT.

This chain connects TRBV7-2 to TRBJ2-7; no clear D gene. Germline CDR1 SGHTA, CDR2 FQGNSA. V dropped 0 bases and J dropped 2 bases, with 8 bases sitting between them. This CDR3 is built from 14 residues. CDR3: CASSLARGTYEQYF. The CDR3 DNA follows: TGTGCCAGCAGCTTAGCGCGCGGAACCTACGAGCAGTACTTC.

V is TRBV19 and J is TRBJ1-2, with D maybe TRBD1 (6 bases). This CDR3 has 14 residues. Germline V gene lookup returns CDR1 LNHDA and CDR2 SQIVND (reference sequence). The ends were cut back, 9 bases at V and 2 bases at J, with 16 bases in the middle. In DNA form, the CDR3 reads TGTGCCAGCCTAAATACAGGGCTCAACTATGGCTACACCTTC. Translation gives CASLNTGLNYGYTF.

This sequence joins TRBV5-1 and TRBJ2-1; 8 positions match TRBD2. Unmatched junction bases numbered 9, after V lost 0 bases and J lost 1 base. The CDR3 is made up of 18 amino acids. The germline V gene has CDR1 SGHRS and CDR2 YFSETQ. In DNA form, the CDR3 reads TGCGCCAGCAGCTTGGCCCCTTCAGGCGGGGGGTCCTACAATGAGCAGTTCTTC. Translated, it gives CASSLAPSGGGSYNEQFF.

The rearrangement links TRBV10-3 to TRBJ1-4; D gene ambiguous. Looked up from germline, CDR1 is ENHRY and CDR2 is SYGVKD. There are 13 residues in the CDR3. Trimming removed 2 bases from V and 3 bases from J, with 4 bases in between. CDR3 sequence reads: CAISEISNEKLFF. The CDR3 region has the DNA TGTGCCATCAGTGAGATCTCTAATGAAAAACTGTTTTTT.

This chain connects TRBV30 to TRBJ2-7; D is possibly TRBD1 (5 bases). The CDR3 consists of 13 residues. Per germline, CDR1 GTSNPN and CDR2 SVGIG (reference sequence). Between the trimmed V and J ends, which lost 3 bases and 2 bases, there was a span of 11 bases. CDR3 residues: CAWRLGQPYEQYF. CDR3 in DNA: TGTGCCTGGAGATTGGGGCAGCCCTACGAGCAGTACTTC.

The rearrangement links TRBV19 to TRBJ1-5; TRBD1 matches 10 bases. Germline values: CDR1 LNHDA, CDR2 SQIVND (reference sequence). CDR3 length: 14 amino acids. V trimming: 4 bases; J trimming: 5 bases; junction bases outside the gene matches: 2. The CDR3 here is CASSKTGGDQPQHF. The CDR3 DNA is TGTGCCAGTAGTAAGACAGGGGGCGATCAGCCCCAGCATTTT. The whole variable domain, filled in from reference TRBV19 and TRBJ1-5, reads DGGITQSPKYLFRKEGQNVTLSCEQNLNHDAMYWYRQDPGQGLRLIYYSQIVNDFQKGDIAEGYSVSREKKESFPLTVTSAQKNPTAFYLCASSKTGGDQPQHFGDGTRLSIL.

This clone came up many times. The chain carries TRBV10-2 and TRBJ2-5; 11 bases are shared with TRBD1. Germline loops: CDR1 WSHSY, CDR2 SAAADI. V was pared by 6 bases and J by 2 bases, with 17 bases of the junction left unmatched. The CDR3 sequence is 19 residues long. CDR3 DNA sequence: TGCGCCAGCAGAAGGCGGACAGGGGGCCTAAAACAGAAACAAGAGACCCAGTACTTC. It encodes CASRRRTGGLKQKQETQYF.

V gene TRBV7-6 combines with J gene TRBJ2-2; 13 nucleotides line up with TRBD2. With V trimmed by 3 bases and J by 0 bases, 1 base remained unmatched. There are 17 residues in the CDR3. The germline V gene has CDR1 SGHVS and CDR2 FNYEAQ. The CDR3 DNA reads TGTGCCAGCAGCTTGACTAGCGGGGGGACGAACACCGGGGAGCTGTTTTTT. It translates to CASSLTSGGTNTGELFF. Complete variable domain (other parts from reference TRBV7-6 and TRBJ2-2): GAGVSQSPRYKVTKRGQDVALRCDPISGHVSLYWYRQALGQGPEFLTYFNYEAQQDKSGLPNDRFSAERPEGSISTLTIQRTEQRDSAMYRCASSLTSGGTNTGELFFGEGSRLTVL.

This chain connects TRBV5-1 to TRBJ2-7; 9 nucleotides line up with TRBD2. J lost 5 bases, V lost 2 bases, and 5 bases had no gene match. CDR1 SGHRS and CDR2 YFSETQ come from the germline V gene. This CDR3 is 14 amino acids long. The CDR3 protein is CASSLGTSFNEQYF. DNA of the CDR3: TGCGCCAGCAGCTTAGGGACTAGCTTCAACGAGCAGTACTTC.

V usage is TRBV2 and J usage is TRBJ1-2; 10 positions agree with TRBD1. The length of the CDR3 is 14 residues. Germline CDR1 is SNHLY and CDR2 is FYNNEI. Trimming cost V 5 bases and J 2 bases; bases outside gene matches: 2. Here the CDR3 DNA reads TGTGCCAGCAGTCCGGGACAGGGGAACTATGGCTACACCTTC. Its protein is CASSPGQGNYGYTF.

J is TRBJ2-1 and V is TRBV6-2 or TRBV6-3, with a weak D call TRBD1 (6 bases). From germline, CDR1 is MNHEY and CDR2 SVGEGT. CDR3 length equals 15 residues. V was cut by 3 bases and J by 3 bases, with 12 bases left in between. The DNA for the CDR3 is TGTGCCAGCAGTTATAGGGACAAGCTCTACAATGAGCAGTTCTTC. It encodes CASSYRDKLYNEQFF.

This clone has a single count. The chain couples TRBV10-2 to TRBJ2-7, with 14 nucleotides matching TRBD2. The CDR3 contains 15 residues. V lost 6 bases and J lost 3; bases outside the gene matches: 4. The germline V gene encodes CDR1 WSHSY and CDR2 SAAADI. This chain's CDR3 is CASRGLAGADYEQYF. In DNA form, the CDR3 reads TGCGCCAGCAGGGGACTAGCGGGGGCCGACTACGAGCAGTACTTC.

This chain joins TRBV5-1 and TRBJ1-2; TRBD1 matches at 9 bases. This CDR3 contains 17 residues. Germline lookup yields CDR1 SGHRS and CDR2 YFSETQ. The J segment lost 4 bases and the V segment lost 4 bases, leaving 14 bases of the junction unmatched. CDR3 nucleotide sequence: TGCGCCAGCAGCCCCCGGACAGGGGTAGCTTCTTTCTATGGCTACACCTTC. Translating it yields CASSPRTGVASFYGYTF.

The J gene is TRBJ2-3, the V gene TRBV24-1; maybe TRBD1 (6 bases). From germline, CDR1 is KGHDR and CDR2 SFDVKD. The germline V and J ends were trimmed by 1 base and 0 bases, with 10 bases remaining between them. This CDR3 has 16 amino acids. CDR3 sequence (DNA): TGTGCCACCAGTGATTTAAAGGGGACAAGCACAGATACGCAGTATTTT. As protein: CATSDLKGTSTDTQYF.

This chain links TRBV5-5 with TRBJ1-6; D call uncertain. V was cut by 0 bases and J by 0 bases, with 7 bases left in between. CDR3 length: 16 amino acids. The germline V gene has CDR1 SGHKS and CDR2 YYEKEE (reference sequence). The CDR3 sequence is CASSLVESSYNSPLHF. CDR3 coding DNA: TGTGCCAGCAGCTTGGTTGAGAGCTCCTATAATTCACCCCTCCACTTT.

The chain carries TRBV19 and TRBJ1-3, with D possibly TRBD1 on 6 matching bases. CDR1 and CDR2 (germline): LNHDA, SQIVND (reference sequence). CDR3 length: 16 residues. The ends were cut back, 5 bases at V and 0 bases at J, with 14 bases in the middle. The CDR3 spells CASSFRQANSGNTIYF. CDR3 nucleotides: TGTGCCAGTAGTTTTCGACAGGCAAACTCTGGAAACACCATATATTTT.

This sequence joins TRBV5-1 and TRBJ1-5; TRBD1 matches at 7 bases. The CDR3 loop spans 15 amino acids. V shed 4 bases, J shed 5 bases, and the junction held 9 bases outside the gene matches. CDR1 SGHRS and CDR2 YFSETQ come from the germline V gene. This CDR3 reads CASSPEGAFYQPQHF. CDR3 in DNA: TGCGCCAGCAGCCCGGAGGGGGCGTTCTATCAGCCCCAGCATTTT. Full variable domain (missing parts from reference TRBV5-1 and TRBJ1-5): KAGVTQTPRYLIKTRGQQVTLSCSPISGHRSVSWYQQTPGQGLQFLFEYFSETQRNKGNFPGRFSGRQFSNSRSEMNVSTLELGDSALYLCASSPEGAFYQPQHFGDGTRLSIL.

The CDR3 is CASSDGQGRLDTQYF. CDR3 sequence (DNA): TGTGCCAGCAGCGACGGACAGGGAAGGTTAGATACGCAGTATTTT. The chain employs TRBV28 and TRBJ2-3; TRBD1 matches 8 bases. J lost 5 bases, V lost 6 bases, and 10 bases had no gene match. Per the germline V gene, CDR1 is MDHEN and CDR2 is SYDVKM. The CDR3 extends over 15 amino acids.

The rearrangement links TRBV21-1 to TRBJ2-3; the DNA was not compared with TRBD1, the D call given in the table. TRBV21-1 is a pseudogene segment. The CDR3 is 14 amino acids. This chain's CDR3 is CASSKARQGDTQYF. For the CDR3, the DNA is TGTGCCAGCAGCAAAGCTCGACAGGGAGATACGCAGTATTTT.

This chain uses TRBV6-5 with TRBJ1-3, with D possibly being TRBD1 (5 bases). CDR3 size: 15 residues. Germline V gene data show CDR1 as MNHEY and CDR2 as SVGAGI. Between the trimmed V and J ends, which lost 0 bases and 2 bases, there was a span of 8 bases. CDR3 DNA sequence: TGTGCCAGCAGTTACTCGGGGGGGACTGGAAACACCATATATTTT. Its translation is CASSYSGGTGNTIYF.

The chain uses TRBV9 and TRBJ1-6, with D unresolved. With 7 bases removed from V and 4 bases from J, the gap between germline ends came to 12 bases. The CDR3 has 14 amino acids. Germline-derived CDR1 and CDR2 are SGDLS and YYNGEE. The CDR3 loop reads CASGREGYNSPLHF. CDR3 DNA sequence: TGTGCCAGCGGGCGGGAAGGGTATAATTCACCCCTCCACTTT.

The chain carries TRBV27 and TRBJ2-6; no firm D call. Germline V CDR1 and CDR2: MNHEY, SMNVEV (reference sequence). V was pared by 0 bases and J by 3 bases, with 9 bases between. This CDR3 is built from 16 residues. CDR3 region: CASSLSLGLGANVLTF. In DNA, the CDR3 is TGTGCCAGCAGTTTATCGTTGGGCCTTGGGGCCAACGTCCTGACTTTC.

The CDR3 DNA reads TGTGCCAGCAGCACGACAGGGGACGTTTGGGGCTACACCTTC. Its translation is CASSTTGDVWGYTF. This sequence joins TRBV6-6 and TRBJ1-2; 8 bases are shared with TRBD1. This CDR3 comprises 14 residues. From germline, CDR1 is MNHNY and CDR2 SVGAGI (reference sequence). The V gene end was trimmed by 6 bases and the J gene end by 8 bases; junction bases not matched to a gene: 11.

The DNA for the CDR3 is TGTGCCAGCAATCTTCAGGGTATGGTAGCTCGTAGCAATCAGCCCCAGCATTTT. Translation gives CASNLQGMVARSNQPQHF. V and J are TRBV2 and TRBJ1-5; D might be TRBD1 (5 bases). The CDR3 has 18 amino acids. Trimming took 7 bases from V and 0 from J, leaving 22 bases between them. Germline V gene data show CDR1 as SNHLY and CDR2 as FYNNEI.

The J gene is TRBJ1-4, the V gene TRBV2, with a weak D call TRBD1 (5 bases). V lost 1 base, J lost 0 bases, and 9 bases lay in between. The length of the CDR3 is 16 residues. The V gene's germline CDR1 is SNHLY and CDR2 FYNNEI. The chain's CDR3 is CASSEVDSPTNEKLFF. The DNA of the CDR3 is TGTGCCAGCAGTGAAGTTGACAGCCCAACTAATGAAAAACTGTTTTTT.